These T cell receptor beta chains were read from a single sample in a study of T cell changes during pregnancy in multiple sclerosis. Sequenced by immunoSEQ multiplex PCR; TCRdb stores in-frame clones only, minus some. Of around 72,000 clones listed, roughly 91% were seen once; the top ten hold 0.7%. This specimen consisted of peripheral blood, obtained in the third trimester of pregnancy. The receptors derive from a female donor in good health, enrolled as a control in a pregnancy study. Both conserved end residues are part of each CDR3. Fields, in order: clone size, CDR3 length, V gene, J gene, D gene, CDR3 DNA, CDR3 protein. The D gene is left open where the match is weak. The size field is filled for only some rows; it gives once, few, many or a size class.

>.|12|TRBV30|TRBJ2-2|.
TGTGCCTGGAGCCCCGGAGGAGGGGAGCTGTTTTTT
CAWSPGGGELFF
>once|14|TRBV5-1|TRBJ1-2|TRBD1
TGCGCCAGCAGCTTCGGACAGGGTACAGATGGCTACACCTTC
CASSFGQGTDGYTF
>.|17|TRBV27|TRBJ1-4|.
TGTGCCAGCAGTCCTAAACCGGGACTGCTTGGGGTAGAAAAACTGTTTTTT
CASSPKPGLLGVEKLFF
>.|14|TRBV18|TRBJ2-7|.
TGTGCCAGCTCACCCTCCGACGGGGTCTACGAGCAGTACTTC
CASSPSDGVYEQYF
>.|14|TRBV6-6|TRBJ2-1|TRBD2
TGTGCCAGCAGTTACTCCGGGGGGGTAAATGAGCAGTTCTTC
CASSYSGGVNEQFF
>once|14|TRBV27|TRBJ1-2|.
TGTGCCAGCACCACCGGAGGTCAGGGGAGCGGCTACACCTTC
CASTTGGQGSGYTF
>few|16|TRBV12-5|TRBJ1-1|.
TGTGCTAGTGGTTTGCTCCCCCAGGGCAGGAACACTGAAGCTTTCTTT
CASGLLPQGRNTEAFF
>.|14|TRBV6-6|TRBJ2-7|.
TGTGCCAGCTCCCTCCGTGGGGGCGCCTACGAGCAGTACTTC
CASSLRGGAYEQYF
>.|16|TRBV28|TRBJ1-2|TRBD1
TGTGCCAGCAGTCCCGTCTCCGGGACAGGGTACTATGGCTACACCTTC
CASSPVSGTGYYGYTF
>.|17|TRBV4-2|TRBJ2-2|.
TGTGCCAGCAGCCAAGTGGGGAGGTCACCGAACACCGGGGAGCTGTTTTTT
CASSQVGRSPNTGELFF
>.|13|TRBV28|TRBJ2-1|.
TGTGCCAGCAGTTTATCCCCCCAAAATGAGCAGTTCTTC
CASSLSPQNEQFF
>.|13|TRBV15|TRBJ1-6|.
TGTGCCACCAGGGGCCACCCTAATTCACCCCTCCACTTT
CATRGHPNSPLHF
>.|16|TRBV5-1|TRBJ2-3|TRBD2
TGCGCCAGCAGCCTCCAGCGGGGGGGGAGCACAGATACGCAGTATTTT
CASSLQRGGSTDTQYF
>.|15|TRBV27|TRBJ2-5|.
TGTGCCAGCAGTTTAACCGGTCAAGTGTGGGAGACCCAGTACTTC
CASSLTGQVWETQYF
>.|16|TRBV18|TRBJ2-7|TRBD2
TGTGCCAGCTCACGAAGGACTAGCGGAGACCTCTACGAGCAGTACTTC
CASSRRTSGDLYEQYF
>.|14|TRBV15|TRBJ2-7|TRBD1
TGTGCCACCAGCCCCGACAGGGTGAGGGAAGAGCAGTACTTC
CATSPDRVREEQYF
>.|15|TRBV27|TRBJ2-3|.
TGTGCCAGCAGTTCAACTAGCTTCGGTACAGATACGCAGTATTTT
CASSSTSFGTDTQYF
>.|12|TRBV5-4|TRBJ2-2|.
TGTGCCAGCAGCCCCCTCACCGGGGAGCTGTTTTTT
CASSPLTGELFF
>.|16|TRBV5-1|TRBJ2-2|.
TGCGCCAGCAGCTTGGGCTTGGCAGGGCAAACCGGGGAGCTGTTTTTT
CASSLGLAGQTGELFF
>.|16|TRBV11-2|TRBJ2-7|TRBD1
TGTGCCAGCAGCTTACGTCCCGGACAGGGGGTCTACGAGCAGTACTTC
CASSLRPGQGVYEQYF
>.|20|TRBV4-3|TRBJ2-5|TRBD2
TGCGCCAGCAGCCAAGAGGTGGGTTCAGCTAGCGGCCCGTACCAAGAGACCCAGTACTTC
CASSQEVGSASGPYQETQYF
>.|14|TRBV19|TRBJ2-4|TRBD2
TGTGCCAGTAGTGATGTGGGGGGGAAAAACATTCAGTACTTC
CASSDVGGKNIQYF
>.|11|TRBV7-9|TRBJ1-2|TRBD1
TGTGCCAGCAGCCCGGGGACAGCCTACACCTTC
CASSPGTAYTF
>.|17|TRBV27|TRBJ2-5|TRBD1
TGTGCCAGCAGTCATATGGGACATTCGGACAGGGGAGAGACCCAGTACTTC
CASSHMGHSDRGETQYF
>.|13|TRBV30|TRBJ1-3|.
TGTGCCTGGGCCCCGGGACTGCGAAACACCATATATTTT
CAWAPGLRNTIYF
>.|16|TRBV18|TRBJ1-4|TRBD1
TGTGCCAGCTCACTAAGACAGGGAACGGCTAATGAAAAACTGTTTTTT
CASSLRQGTANEKLFF
>.|15|TRBV6-1|TRBJ1-2|.
TGTGCCAGCAGGCTAGAGATGATCGCTAACTATGGCTACACCTTC
CASRLEMIANYGYTF
>.|14|TRBV6-6|TRBJ1-3|.
TGTGCCAGCAGTTACGATAGCTCTGGAAACACCATATATTTT
CASSYDSSGNTIYF
>.|14|TRBV23-1|TRBJ1-5|.
TGCGCCAGCAGTTCGGGACATAGCAATCAGCCCCAGCATTTT
CASSSGHSNQPQHF
>once|14|TRBV5-4|TRBJ1-2|TRBD1
TGTGCCAGCAGGCCTGACAGGGATAACTATGGCTACACCTTC
CASRPDRDNYGYTF
>.|17|TRBV5-1|TRBJ1-1|TRBD1
TGCGCCAGCAGCTTGGGAGTGACAGGGGGCATGAACACTGAAGCTTTCTTT
CASSLGVTGGMNTEAFF
>.|14|TRBV5-1|TRBJ2-5|.
TGCGCCAGCAGGGGAGGGGGGGTCCAAGAGACCCAGTACTTC
CASRGGGVQETQYF
>.|15|TRBV27|TRBJ2-1|TRBD1
TGTGCCAGCAGGATACTTGGACAGGCTGTGGATGAGCAGTTCTTC
CASRILGQAVDEQFF
>.|13|TRBV29-1|TRBJ2-1|TRBD2
TGCAGCGTTGACGGGGGGGGACACAATGAGCAGTTCTTC
CSVDGGGHNEQFF
>once|16|TRBV2|TRBJ1-5|.
TGTGCCAGCAGTGTCCCCGGGGACACTTTGCGACAGCCCCAGCATTTT
CASSVPGDTLRQPQHF
>.|15|TRBV30|TRBJ1-5|.
TGTGCCTGGAGTGTTGCAGGAACTAGCAATCAGCCCCAGCATTTT
CAWSVAGTSNQPQHF
>.|14|TRBV25-1|TRBJ1-2|.
TGTGCCAGCAGTGAAAGGGGTCGGATTTATGGCTACACCTTC
CASSERGRIYGYTF
>.|12|TRBV12-2|TRBJ2-5|.
TGTGCAAGTCGCCGGGGACAAGAGACCCAGTACTTC
CASRRGQETQYF
>once|13|TRBV13|TRBJ1-4|.
TGTGCCAGCAGCTTGGGGACTGATGAAAAACTGTTTTTT
CASSLGTDEKLFF
>.|15|TRBV19|TRBJ1-5|.
TGTGCCAGTAGTATCGGGGGTGCTCGGGCCCAGCCCCAGCATTTT
CASSIGGARAQPQHF
>.|17|TRBV29-1|TRBJ2-2|TRBD1
TGCAGCGTTGACCCCTCCGGGACAGGTGCGAACACCGGGGAGCTGTTTTTT
CSVDPSGTGANTGELFF
>.|13|TRBV11-2|TRBJ2-7|TRBD1
TGTGCCAGCAGCTTAGGAGGGGGCGACGAGCAGTACTTC
CASSLGGGDEQYF
>once|13|TRBV11-3|TRBJ1-1|.
TGTGCCAGCAGCGCACGTGGGGGGGCTGAAGCTTTCTTT
CASSARGGAEAFF
>.|16|TRBV28|TRBJ1-2|TRBD1
TGTGCCAGCAGCCTAAGAGGGACAGACAGCCGCTATGGCTACACCTTC
CASSLRGTDSRYGYTF
>.|16|TRBV6-5|TRBJ1-5|.
TGTGCCAGCAGTTATAGTGCCTGGGATACAGGACAGCCCCAGCATTTT
CASSYSAWDTGQPQHF
>.|17|TRBV19|TRBJ2-5|TRBD1
TGTGCCAGTAGTATTAGGCCTTTCCAGGGGGAATCGGAGACCCAGTACTTC
CASSIRPFQGESETQYF
>.|15|TRBV5-1|TRBJ2-2|.
TGCGCCAGCAGCTTGGGAGGGAAAAACACCGGGGAGCTGTTTTTT
CASSLGGKNTGELFF
>.|12|TRBV25-1|TRBJ1-4|.
TGTGCCAGCAGTGAGAACTATGAAAAACTGTTTTTT
CASSENYEKLFF
>.|14|TRBV25-1|TRBJ2-2|.
TGTGCCAGCATGATTGGAGGGGAAACCGGGGAGCTGTTTTTT
CASMIGGETGELFF
>.|17|TRBV4-1|TRBJ2-6|.
TGCGCCAGCAGCCAAGATCAACGGGGGACTGGGGCCAACGTCCTGACTTTC
CASSQDQRGTGANVLTF
>.|15|TRBV6-6|TRBJ2-1|TRBD1
TGTGCCAGCAGTGGACGGACAGGGGGTAAGTCGGAGCAGTTCTTC
CASSGRTGGKSEQFF
>.|15|TRBV4-2|TRBJ2-3|.
TGTGCCAGCAGCCAAGATCGCGGGGGCACAGATACGCAGTATTTT
CASSQDRGGTDTQYF
>few|16|TRBV19|TRBJ1-6|TRBD1
TGTGCCAGTAGTAAGGGCATCCGGGACAGGGGTTCACCCCTCCACTTT
CASSKGIRDRGSPLHF